This TCR beta chain was retrieved from a study of T-cell reconstitution after alpha-beta-depleted transplantation in children. For TCRbeta, the library was prepared with unique molecular identifiers. Via MiXCR, TCRdb re-called the PCR reads, giving one row per CDR3 protein. This table has 83,000 or so distinct CDR3 sequences, 6.5% to 8.5% appearing once. There are many counts of this clonotype. The sample was PBMCs from the stem cell graft donor, taken from the stem cell graft. The receptor comes from a human donor who donated a stem cell graft to a child with congenital amegakaryocytic thrombocytopenia.

This chain's CDR3 is CATHYNEQFF. DNA for the CDR3: TGTGCCACCCACTACAATGAGCAGTTCTTC. The genes are TRBV28 and TRBJ2-1, with D unresolved. Germline lookup yields CDR1 MDHEN and CDR2 SYDVKM. Trimming removed 10 bases at V and 3 bases at J, with 4 bases between. This CDR3 region has 10 residues.